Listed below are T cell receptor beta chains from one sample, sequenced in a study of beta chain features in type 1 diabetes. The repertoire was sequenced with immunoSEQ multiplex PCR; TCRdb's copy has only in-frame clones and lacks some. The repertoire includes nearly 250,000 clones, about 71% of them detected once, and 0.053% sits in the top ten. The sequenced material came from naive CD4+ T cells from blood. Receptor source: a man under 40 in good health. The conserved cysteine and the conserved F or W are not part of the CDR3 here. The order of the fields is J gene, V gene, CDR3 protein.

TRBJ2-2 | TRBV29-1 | SVGSGELF
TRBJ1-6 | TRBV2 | ASRGGTASSYNSPLH
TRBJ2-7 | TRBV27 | ASSFPSGEQY
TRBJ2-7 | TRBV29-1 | SVGDSSYEQY
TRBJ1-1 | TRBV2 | ASSERVHPNTEAF
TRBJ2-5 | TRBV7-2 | ASSRDPSGGYQETQY
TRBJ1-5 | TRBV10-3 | AIRPDQRDSGQPQH
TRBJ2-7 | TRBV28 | ASSFGGNPYEQY
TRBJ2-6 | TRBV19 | ASSSLGANVLT
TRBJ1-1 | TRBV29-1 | SVRLSADTEAF
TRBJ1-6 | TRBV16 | ASSQAYSPLH
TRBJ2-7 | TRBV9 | ASSVGTGTYEQY
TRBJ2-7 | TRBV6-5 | ASSVPGGYEQY
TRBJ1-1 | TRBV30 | AWSEGATEAF
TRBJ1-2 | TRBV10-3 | AISERQSDGYT
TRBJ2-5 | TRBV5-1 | ASSQNSGTDTQY
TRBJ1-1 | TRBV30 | AWSPGGTEAF
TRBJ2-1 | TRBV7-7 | ASSLSTRNEQF
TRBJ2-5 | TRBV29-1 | SAHLLDRGQETQY
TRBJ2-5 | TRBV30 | AWSRNQETQY
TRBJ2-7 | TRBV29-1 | SVGGTGKKYEQY
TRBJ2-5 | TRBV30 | AWRKQVLETQY
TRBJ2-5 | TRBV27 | ASSLSGQETQY
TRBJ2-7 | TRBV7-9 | ASSPARGYEQY
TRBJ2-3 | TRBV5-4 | ASSLTQRDDTDTQY
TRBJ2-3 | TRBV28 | ASSSVFTPGRPDTQY
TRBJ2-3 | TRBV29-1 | SVNSGGSTDTQY
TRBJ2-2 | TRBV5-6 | ASRPGGSLLNTGELF
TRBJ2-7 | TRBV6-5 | ASSPRTIGSYEQY
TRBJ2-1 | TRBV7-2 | ASRLAGGYEQF
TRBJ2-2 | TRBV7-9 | ASSSGELF
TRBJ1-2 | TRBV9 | ASSATTTASGYT
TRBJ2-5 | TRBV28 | ASSHRGTAKETQY
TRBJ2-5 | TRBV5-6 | ASSSTSGREYQETQY
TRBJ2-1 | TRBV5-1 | ASSPALGGDEQF
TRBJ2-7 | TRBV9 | ASSAGGLSYEQY
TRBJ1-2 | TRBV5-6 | ASSFMGNYGYT
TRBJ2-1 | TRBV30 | AWDTSGSRVEQF
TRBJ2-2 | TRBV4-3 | ASSQVAGFTGELF
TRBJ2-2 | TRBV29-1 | SVETRRWREGDTGELF
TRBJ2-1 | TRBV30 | AWSSGSGYNEQF
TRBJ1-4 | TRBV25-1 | ASSVMTTNEKLF
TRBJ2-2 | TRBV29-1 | SVVGRGRPGELF
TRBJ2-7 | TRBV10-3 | AISGGQGKSEQY